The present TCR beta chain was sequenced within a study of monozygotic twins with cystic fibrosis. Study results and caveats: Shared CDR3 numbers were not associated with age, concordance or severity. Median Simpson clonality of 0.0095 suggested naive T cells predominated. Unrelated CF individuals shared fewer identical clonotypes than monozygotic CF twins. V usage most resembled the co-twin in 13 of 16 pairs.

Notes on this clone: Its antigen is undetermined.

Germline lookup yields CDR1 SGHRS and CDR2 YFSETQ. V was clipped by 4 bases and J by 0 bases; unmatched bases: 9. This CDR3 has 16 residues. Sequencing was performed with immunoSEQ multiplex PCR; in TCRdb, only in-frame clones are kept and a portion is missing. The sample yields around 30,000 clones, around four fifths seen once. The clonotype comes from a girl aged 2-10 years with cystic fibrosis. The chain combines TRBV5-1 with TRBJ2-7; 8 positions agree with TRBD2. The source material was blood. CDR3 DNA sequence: TGCGCCAGCAGCACTCCCTTAGCGGGACCCTCCTACGAGCAGTACTTC. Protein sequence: CASSTPLAGPSYEQYF.